This T cell receptor (beta chain) derives from a study of blood T cell repertoires in COVID-19. Whole-study context: From T cells, B-cell-depleted T cells, or PBMCs came the material, which was cDNA or gDNA.

Authors' methods: Reference gene primer amplification gave nucleated cell count estimates. This table comes from immunoSEQ multiplex PCR, and its TCRdb copy is limited to in-frame clones, with some not included. V, J and clone size were drawn from that table, and D and trimming were deduced from the DNA. Among tens of thousands of clones listed, approximately 80% were seen once. Germline values: CDR1 SGDLS, CDR2 YYNGEE. There are 16 residues in the CDR3. V shed 3 bases and J 8 bases; nucleotides not matched to a gene: 14. A single count supports this clone. This TCR derives from an elderly man with acute or convalescent COVID-19. This sequence joins TRBV9 and TRBJ1-2; 9 bases line up with TRBD1. Source material: peripheral blood. DNA for the CDR3: TGTGCCAGCAGCGCAAACAGCATACAGGGGGCTCAGGGCTACACCTTC. Translation gives CASSANSIQGAQGYTF.